Following are 16 T cell receptor beta chains from one sample sequenced in a study of T cells in Graves' hyperthyroidism and ophthalmopathy. Regions amplified from RNA transcripts were the TCR beta CDR3 regions. TCR CDR3 underwent first-round RT-PCR with the HTBI primer set. TCRdb used MiXCR to reprocess the multiplex PCR reads, holding one entry per CDR3 protein. The top ten hold 2.5% to 3.5% of the sample, which has under 70,000 distinct CDR3 sequences, 53% seen once. Sequenced input: blood. These receptors were obtained from an older woman with Graves' ophthalmopathy.

This clonotype was seen repeatedly, ten times or more. The chain recombines TRBV7-9 with TRBJ2-7; D could derive from TRBD1 or TRBD2 (5 bases each). The CDR3 loop spans 14 amino acids. Germline loops: CDR1 SEHNR, CDR2 FQNEAQ (reference sequence). Trimming shortened V by 1 base and J by 5 bases, and 12 bases separated the two germline ends. The CDR3 is CASSLGGRGNEQYF. CDR3 nucleotide sequence: TGTGCCAGCAGCTTAGGCGGTCGGGGCAACGAGCAGTACTTC.

This clonotype showed up just once. The rearrangement joins TRBV19 to TRBJ1-2; D unresolved. The length of the CDR3 is 12 residues. V lost 5 bases to trimming and J lost 6 bases, with 10 bases between them. Germline assignment: CDR1 LNHDA and CDR2 SQIVND (reference sequence). CDR3 amino acids: CASSSGVDGYTF. CDR3 coding DNA: TGTGCCAGTAGTTCCGGGGTGGATGGCTACACCTTC. Full variable domain (rest looked up from reference TRBV19 and TRBJ1-2): DGGITQSPKYLFRKEGQNVTLSCEQNLNHDAMYWYRQDPGQGLRLIYYSQIVNDFQKGDIAEGYSVSREKKESFPLTVTSAQKNPTAFYLCASSSGVDGYTFGSGTRLTVV.

Concerning this clonotype itself: It may be a read error: a sequence one base away is much more abundant. The missing conserved phenylalanine or tryptophan at the end of this CDR3 makes a read error likely. The gene calls are TRBV28 and TRBJ1-2; D is unclear. Germline CDR1 is MDHEN and CDR2 is SYDVKM. The CDR3 totals 10 residues. Trimming shortened V by 5 bases and J by 8 bases, and 6 bases separated the two germline ends. The CDR3 DNA follows: TGTGCCAGCAGTGCTGGGGGCTACACCTCC. The encoded protein is CASSAGGYTS.

The CDR3 region is CASRGVGTGGEKLFF. As DNA, the CDR3 is TGTGCCAGCAGGGGGGTTGGGACAGGGGGTGAAAAACTGTTTTTT. The chain links TRBV12-3 or TRBV12-4 to TRBJ1-4; 11 bases line up with TRBD1. The CDR3 runs to 15 residues. After removal of 6 bases from V and 7 bases from J, the junction contained 7 bases not matched to a gene.

The rearrangement joins TRBV20-1 to TRBJ2-7; TRBD1 matches at 7 bases. Germline-derived CDR1 and CDR2 are DFQATT and SNEGSKA (reference sequence). V lost 3 bases, J lost 3 bases, and 11 bases stayed unmatched. This CDR3 has 15 amino acids. CDR3 protein: CSARDSTGSFYEQYF. DNA of the CDR3: TGCAGTGCTAGGGACTCGACAGGGTCTTTCTACGAGCAGTACTTC.

The V gene is TRBV24-1, the J gene TRBJ1-1, with 8 bases lining up with TRBD1. CDR1 is KGHDR, CDR2 SFDVKD, per germline. V lost 7 bases to trimming and J lost 6 bases; unmatched junction nucleotides: 6. The CDR3 is 13 amino acids. Written as DNA, the CDR3 is TGTGCCACCAGATCAGGGGGCCGGCCTGAAGCTTTCTTT. This encodes CATRSGGRPEAFF.

This clonotype has a count of ten or more. This chain links TRBV20-1 with TRBJ2-2; D gene uncertain. CDR1 and CDR2 from the germline V gene are DFQATT and SNEGSKA (reference sequence). The CDR3 spans 14 residues. Trimming stripped 5 bases from V and 4 bases from J, with 14 bases between. CDR3 in amino acids: CSAPSGVGTGELFF. The CDR3 coding sequence is TGCAGTGCTCCGAGTGGGGTGGGCACCGGGGAGCTGTTTTTT.

This clonotype was observed many times. This chain uses TRBV3-1 with TRBJ2-2, with no clear D. The CDR3 is 15 residues long. V lost 0 bases, J lost 1 base, and 6 bases lay in between. CDR1 is LGHDT, CDR2 YNNKEL, per germline (reference sequence). The CDR3: CASSQDQRNTGELFF. DNA for the CDR3: TGTGCCAGCAGCCAAGATCAACGGAACACCGGGGAGCTGTTTTTT.

The table lists this clonotype with a few counts. The chain joins TRBV19 to TRBJ1-6, with 7 bases aligning to TRBD1. Per the germline V gene, CDR1 is LNHDA and CDR2 is SQIVND (reference sequence). The V and J ends lost 3 bases and 10 bases, in that order; junction bases with no gene match: 6. The CDR3 has 14 residues. The CDR3 sequence is CASSIKGANSPLHF. For the CDR3, the DNA is TGTGCCAGTAGTATTAAGGGGGCGAACTCACCCCTCCACTTT.

This rearrangement joins TRBV10-3 to TRBJ2-7, with D possibly matching TRBD2 (6 bases). The CDR3 has 13 residues. V was shortened by 10 bases and J by 7 bases, with 20 bases between the two germline ends. Germline assignment: CDR1 ENHRY and CDR2 SYGVKD. The CDR3 sequence: CATRWGDPGEQYF. The CDR3 DNA sequence: TGTGCCACCCGATGGGGGGACCCCGGGGAGCAGTACTTC.

This clonotype was recorded many times. This chain connects TRBV6-1 to TRBJ2-7; 9 bases fit TRBD1. V was clipped by 3 bases and J by 4 bases; unmatched bases: 4. Looked up from germline, CDR1 is MNHNS and CDR2 is SASEGT. The CDR3 has 14 residues. CDR3 amino acids: CASSETGGWYEQYF. CDR3 bases: TGTGCCAGCAGTGAGACAGGGGGATGGTACGAGCAGTACTTC.

Sample share makes this clonotype medium-sized. This chain links TRBV20-1 with TRBJ2-7; 8 bases align to TRBD1. V was pared by 0 bases and J by 5 bases, with 6 bases of the junction left unmatched. The CDR3 is made up of 14 amino acids. CDR1 is DFQATT, CDR2 SNEGSKA, per germline (reference sequence). Written as DNA, the CDR3 is TGCAGTGCTAGAGAAGGACAGGGTACAAACGAGCAGTACTTC. This gives the protein CSAREGQGTNEQYF.

The rearrangement uses TRBV20-1 and TRBJ2-5; 14 positions agree with TRBD2. The CDR3 runs to 17 residues. With V trimmed by 6 bases and J by 5 bases, 14 bases remained unmatched. Germline CDR1 and CDR2: DFQATT and SNEGSKA (reference sequence). CDR3 residues: CSANGLAGGHGFETQYF. The DNA for the CDR3 is TGCAGTGCAAATGGACTAGCGGGAGGACATGGGTTTGAGACCCAGTACTTC.

The chain joins TRBV7-2 to TRBJ1-5; TRBD1 might be the D (6 bases). Germline-derived CDR1 and CDR2 are SGHTA and FQGNSA. V lost 5 bases, J lost 3 bases, and 11 bases lay in between. The CDR3 runs 14 residues. CDR3 sequence (DNA): TGTGCCAGCAGCCGGGACATCCTCAATCAGCCCCAGCATTTT. It yields the protein CASSRDILNQPQHF.

This clonotype has at least ten counts. The chain carries TRBV9 and TRBJ2-1, with TRBD1 matching 8 bases. The V gene's germline CDR1 is SGDLS and CDR2 YYNGEE. The V segment lost 4 bases and the J segment 1 base; nucleotides outside the gene matches: 10. The CDR3 is 17 amino acids. CDR3 residues: CASSPAIDRGSYNEQFF. CDR3 sequence (DNA): TGTGCCAGCAGCCCGGCTATTGACAGGGGATCCTACAATGAGCAGTTCTTC. The variable domain in full, completed from reference TRBV9 and TRBJ2-1, reads DSGVTQTPKHLITATGQRVTLRCSPRSGDLSVYWYQQSLDQGLQFLIQYYNGEERAKGNILERFSAQQFPDLHSELNLSSLELGDSALYFCASSPAIDRGSYNEQFFGPGTRLTVL.

This clonotype appeared many times. The chain links TRBV19 to TRBJ2-4, with TRBD2 identical over 11 bases. The V gene end was trimmed by 1 base and the J gene end by 14 bases; junction bases not matched to a gene: 7. Germline CDR1 reads LNHDA; CDR2 reads SQIVND (reference sequence). The CDR3 totals 14 residues. CDR3 region: CASSIALAGGSKYF. The CDR3 bases are TGTGCCAGTAGTATAGCCCTAGCGGGGGGTTCTAAGTACTTC.